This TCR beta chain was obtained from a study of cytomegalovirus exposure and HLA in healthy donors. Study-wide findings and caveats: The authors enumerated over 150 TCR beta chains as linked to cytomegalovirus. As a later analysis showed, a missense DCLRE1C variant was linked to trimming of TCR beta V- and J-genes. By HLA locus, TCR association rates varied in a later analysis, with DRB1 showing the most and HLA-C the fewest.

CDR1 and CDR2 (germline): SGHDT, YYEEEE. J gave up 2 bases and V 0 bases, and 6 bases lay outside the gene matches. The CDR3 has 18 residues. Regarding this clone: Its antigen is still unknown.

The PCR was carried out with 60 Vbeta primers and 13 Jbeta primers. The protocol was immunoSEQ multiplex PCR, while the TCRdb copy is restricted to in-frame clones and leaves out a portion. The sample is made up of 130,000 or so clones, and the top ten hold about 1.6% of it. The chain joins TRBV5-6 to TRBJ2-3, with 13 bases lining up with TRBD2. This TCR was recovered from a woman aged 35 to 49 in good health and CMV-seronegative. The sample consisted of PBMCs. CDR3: CASSLGGLAGVITDTQYF. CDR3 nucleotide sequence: TGTGCCAGCAGCTTGGGAGGACTAGCGGGGGTGATCACAGATACGCAGTATTTT.